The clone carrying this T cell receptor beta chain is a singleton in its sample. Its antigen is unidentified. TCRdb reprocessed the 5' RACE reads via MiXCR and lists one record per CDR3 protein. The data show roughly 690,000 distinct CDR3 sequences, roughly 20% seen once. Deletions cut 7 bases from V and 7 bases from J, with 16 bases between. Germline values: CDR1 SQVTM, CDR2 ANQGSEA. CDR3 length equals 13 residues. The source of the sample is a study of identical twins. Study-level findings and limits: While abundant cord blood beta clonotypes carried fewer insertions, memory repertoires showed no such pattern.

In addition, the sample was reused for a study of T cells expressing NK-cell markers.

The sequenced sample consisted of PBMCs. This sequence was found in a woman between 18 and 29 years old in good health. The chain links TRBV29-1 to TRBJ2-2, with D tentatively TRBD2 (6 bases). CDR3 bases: TGCAGCGCAACCCCCCCGGGGGTCGGGGAGCTGTTTTTT. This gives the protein CSATPPGVGELFF.